A selection of T cell receptor beta chains follows, all from one sample in a study of Tregs in tolerant kidney transplant recipients. Sequenced by immunoSEQ multiplex PCR; TCRdb stores in-frame clones only, minus some. The data show about 60,000 clones, just under 95% seen once. The starting material was CD8+ T cells from blood, obtained before the transplant. The receptors originated from a human donor who received a combined kidney and bone marrow transplant. Both conserved end residues are part of each CDR3. The D gene is left open where the match is weak. Not every row has a clone size; where given, it reads once, few, many or a size class.

v_call	clone_size	j_call	d_call	cdr3_nt	cdr3_aa
TRBV7-6	.	TRBJ2-7	TRBD1	TGTGCCAGCAGCTTAGTTGGCAGGGGGCGCGAGCAGTACTTC	CASSLVGRGREQYF
TRBV7-6	.	TRBJ2-7	.	TGTGCCAGCAGCCCGCGGAAGCATACCTACGAGCAGTACTTC	CASSPRKHTYEQYF
TRBV7-2	.	TRBJ2-2	.	TGTGCCAGCAGCTTAGGGACAGCGAACACCGGGGAGCTGTTTTTT	CASSLGTANTGELFF
TRBV29-1	.	TRBJ1-2	.	TGCAGCGTAACAGGTGCCTATGGCTACACCTTC	CSVTGAYGYTF
TRBV9	.	TRBJ2-3	TRBD2	TGTGCCAGCAGCGTAGGAGAGCGGGGGCCGCCAGATACGCAGTATTTT	CASSVGERGPPDTQYF
TRBV6-5	once	TRBJ2-1	TRBD2	TGTGCCAGCAGTACTAGCGGGAGGCAGTTCTTC	CASSTSGRQFF
TRBV10-3	once	TRBJ1-1	.	TGTGCCATCAGTGGGGAGGTGACTATAGAAACTGAAGCTTTCTTT	CAISGEVTIETEAFF
TRBV5-6	.	TRBJ1-3	.	TGTGCCAGCAGCTTATGGCCCCCCGGAAACACCATATATTTT	CASSLWPPGNTIYF
TRBV11-3	.	TRBJ2-7	.	TGTGCCAGCAGTCTTAGTTACCCCTACGAGCAGTACTTC	CASSLSYPYEQYF
TRBV19	.	TRBJ2-2	TRBD2	TGTGCCAGTAGGGAAGCGGGGGTCAACACCGGGGAGCTGTTTTTT	CASREAGVNTGELFF